This is a list of T cell receptor beta chains from one sample in a study of T cells in localized non-small cell lung cancer. Here immunoSEQ multiplex PCR was the method, and the copy in TCRdb shows in-frame clones only, minus some. The table includes approximately 89,000 clones, around three quarters detected once. This sample comprised PBMCs, obtained before any cancer treatment. These receptors were taken from a man between 35 and 75 years old with stage II squamous cell lung carcinoma. Both conserved end residues are part of each CDR3. A D gene is named only where the DNA matches it firmly. Not every row has a clone size; where given, it reads once, few, many or a size class.

>-|TRBD1|TRBV7-2|TRBJ1-1
TGTGCCAGCAGCTTGGCCACAGGGGCCGCGAACACTGAAGCTTTCTTT
CASSLATGAANTEAFF
>-|-|TRBV19|TRBJ2-1
TGTGCCAGTAGTACATCCGCGGGGGCTCCTTACAATGAGCAGTTCTTC
CASSTSAGAPYNEQFF
>-|TRBD1|TRBV18|TRBJ2-1
TGTGCCAGCTCACGAAACCGGGACAGGGGGCTTGAGCAGTTCTTC
CASSRNRDRGLEQFF
>-|-|TRBV27|TRBJ2-7
TGTGCCAGCAGTTTATGGGGTAGCTCCTACGAGCAGTACTTC
CASSLWGSSYEQYF
>-|-|TRBV7-2|TRBJ1-2
TGTGCCAGCAGCTTAGCAGGGTCCTATGGCTACACCTTC
CASSLAGSYGYTF
>once|-|TRBV28|TRBJ1-5
TGTGCCAGCAGTTTAAAGGAGGTGGGCAATCAGCCCCAGCATTTT
CASSLKEVGNQPQHF
>-|-|TRBV4-1|TRBJ2-3
TGCGCCAGCAGCCAAGTCGGCAGCCCCTATACGCAGTATTTT
CASSQVGSPYTQYF
>few|-|TRBV5-4|TRBJ2-1
TGTGCCAGCAGCTTCTTGGGTCCCTACAATGAGCAGTTCTTC
CASSFLGPYNEQFF
>-|TRBD1|TRBV7-6|TRBJ1-4
TGTGCCAGCAGCAAGGGGGGAGGACAGGCTGAAAAACTGTTTTTT
CASSKGGGQAEKLFF
>once|TRBD2|TRBV7-3|TRBJ2-3
TGTGCCAGCAGCTTAACGCACTCCGCGGGAGGATCTAGCACAGATACGCAGTATTTT
CASSLTHSAGGSSTDTQYF
>-|-|TRBV19|TRBJ2-3
TGTGCCAGTAGTATGCTGGGGGATAGCACAGATACGCAGTATTTT
CASSMLGDSTDTQYF
>-|-|TRBV6-1|TRBJ1-6
TGTGCCAGCAGGGCTGGGGGGTCCTATAATTCACCCCTCCACTTT
CASRAGGSYNSPLHF
>-|TRBD1|TRBV4-1|TRBJ1-2
TGCGCCAGCAGCCAACCCCCCAGGGGGCGGGATGGCTACACCTTC
CASSQPPRGRDGYTF
>-|-|TRBV7-6|TRBJ1-4
TGTGCCAGCAGCCCGGGACCAACTAATGAAAAACTGTTTTTT
CASSPGPTNEKLFF
>-|TRBD2|TRBV7-8|TRBJ2-1
TGTGCCAGCAGCTTAGCGGCGGGAGGTTTCAATGAGCAGTTCTTC
CASSLAAGGFNEQFF
>-|-|TRBV7-6|TRBJ2-1
TGTGCCAGCAGCCCGACGGTGGGGGGCAATGAGCAGTTCTTC
CASSPTVGGNEQFF
>-|TRBD1|TRBV6-1|TRBJ1-4
TGTGCCAGCAGTGTGCTAACAGGGGGAAATGAAAAACTGTTTTTT
CASSVLTGGNEKLFF
>-|TRBD1|TRBV7-2|TRBJ1-2
TGTGCCAGCAGCACCGGGACAGGGGCCTTCTATGGCTACACCTTC
CASSTGTGAFYGYTF
>-|-|TRBV15|TRBJ1-5
TGTGCCACCAGCAGAGGTGGGGGCAATCAGCCCCAGCATTTT
CATSRGGGNQPQHF
>-|TRBD2|TRBV4-2|TRBJ2-3
TGTGCCAGCAGCCAAGATACACGTAGCGGGGGCACAGATACGCAGTATTTT
CASSQDTRSGGTDTQYF
>-|-|TRBV28|TRBJ2-1
TGTGCCAGCAGTTTATGGGGGGACACCAACAATGAGCAGTTCTTC
CASSLWGDTNNEQFF
>-|TRBD1|TRBV18|TRBJ2-7
TGTGCCAGCTCACCCAGGACAGGGAGGTCCTACGAGCAGTACTTC
CASSPRTGRSYEQYF
>-|-|TRBV15|TRBJ2-4
TGTGCCACCAGCAGAGGGGACACCTTACTAGCCAAAAACATTCAGTACTTC
CATSRGDTLLAKNIQYF
>few|-|TRBV11-2|TRBJ2-7
TGTGCCAGTTCCCCTTCCGCGAGGTCCGATTACGAGCAGTACTTC
CASSPSARSDYEQYF
>few|-|TRBV30|TRBJ1-1
TGTGCCTGGAGCCAGGGTGGGGGATTGGGCACTGAAGCTTTCTTT
CAWSQGGGLGTEAFF
>-|TRBD1|TRBV19|TRBJ2-1
TGTGCCAGTACCCCGGTAGGACAGGGGGCCTACAATGAGCAGTTCTTC
CASTPVGQGAYNEQFF